This T cell receptor beta chain was sequenced in a study of T cell repertoires in cytomegalovirus infection. This clonotype was picked up many times. Antigen specificity is unknown. Study results and limitations: Carriers of CMV and the relevant HLA type were discriminated by public TCR beta frequency.

Trimming took off 6 bases at V and 1 base at J, with 12 bases between the two ends. Germline-derived CDR1 and CDR2 are MDHEN and SYDVKM. The CDR3 runs to 14 residues. TCRdb fed the reads into MiXCR, producing one record per CDR3 protein. The sample has more than 650,000 distinct CDR3 sequences, roughly a third seen once. The TCR was taken from a human donor in good health (CMV status not recorded). Some clones in this sample may be carry-over from other donors' samples. The sample consisted of PBMCs. The V call is TRBV28, the J call TRBJ1-1; D is unresolved. This CDR3 reads CASSSWTENTEAFF. The CDR3, as DNA: TGTGCCAGCAGCTCCTGGACGGAGAACACTGAAGCTTTCTTT.